This T cell receptor (beta chain) is from a study of T-cell memory formation after mild COVID-19. This clonotype is medium-sized (0.01 to 0.1%). This CDR3 spans 16 amino acids. Germline CDR1 MGHDK, CDR2 SYGVNS. The V gene end was trimmed by 6 bases and the J gene end by 7 bases; junction bases not matched to a gene: 12. TCRdb reprocessed the 5' RACE reads with MiXCR, giving one entry per CDR3 protein. The sample contains about 180,000 distinct CDR3 sequences, 16% of which appear only once. The sequence derives from an adult woman who had mild COVID-19 (a few samples of this study predate the infection). Cell type and time point are not known. The chain is built from TRBV25-1 and TRBJ1-6; the match to TRBD1 covers 7 bases. Specimen: PBMCs or a T cell subset sorted from them (not recorded which). CDR3 sequence reads: CASSNTNQGGNSPLHF. CDR3 nucleotide sequence: TGTGCCAGCAGCAACACCAACCAGGGGGGGAATTCACCCCTCCACTTT. Together with reference TRBV25-1 and TRBJ1-6, the CDR3 gives the full variable domain: EADIYQTPRYLVIGTGKKITLECSQTMGHDKMYWYQQDPGMELHLIHYSYGVNSTEKGDLSSESTVSRIRTEHFPLTLESARPSHTSQYLCASSNTNQGGNSPLHFGNGTRLTVT.